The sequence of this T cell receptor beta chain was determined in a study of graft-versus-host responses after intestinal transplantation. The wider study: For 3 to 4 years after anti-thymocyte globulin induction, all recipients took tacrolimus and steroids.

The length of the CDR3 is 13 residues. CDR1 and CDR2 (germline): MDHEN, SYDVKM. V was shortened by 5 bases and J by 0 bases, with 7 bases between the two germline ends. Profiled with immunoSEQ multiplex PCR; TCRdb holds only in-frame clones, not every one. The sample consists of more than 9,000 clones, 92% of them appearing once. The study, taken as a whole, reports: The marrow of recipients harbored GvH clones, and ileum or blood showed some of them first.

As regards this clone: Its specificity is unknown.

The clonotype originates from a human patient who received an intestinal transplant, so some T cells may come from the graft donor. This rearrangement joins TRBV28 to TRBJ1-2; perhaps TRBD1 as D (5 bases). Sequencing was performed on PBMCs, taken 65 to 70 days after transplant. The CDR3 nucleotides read TGTGCCAGCAGTACGACAGCTAACTATGGCTACACCTTC. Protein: CASSTTANYGYTF.